The T cell receptor (beta chain) under discussion was sequenced for a study of CD8 T cells in ankylosing spondylitis. Using its own MiXCR run on the 5' RACE reads, TCRdb lists one record per CDR3 protein. Of around 180,000 distinct CDR3 sequences in the sample, approximately 18% were seen once. This clonotype was counted ten times or more. What it binds is unknown. Findings and caveats of the study: There was a TCR beta motif, made of fewer than 10 highly homologous variants, that appeared characteristic of ankylosing spondylitis blood. Earlier authors reported some of these motif variants in reactive arthritis synovial fluid and blood.

V shed 6 bases and J 4 bases; nucleotides not matched to a gene: 17. The CDR3 sequence is 18 residues long. The receptor was isolated from a male donor under 30 with ankylosing spondylitis or in good health (not recorded which). V gene TRBV12-3 or TRBV12-4 combines with J gene TRBJ2-2; 7 nucleotides align to TRBD1. Sample: blood, either unsorted or a sorted T cell fraction (not recorded which). The CDR3 DNA sequence: TGTGCCAGCAGCCCGCCCCTCCTCCCGGGACAGCTCACCGGGGAGCTGTTTTTT. This sequence encodes CASSPPLLPGQLTGELFF.